The entry that follows covers one T cell receptor beta chain sequence. The target of this receptor is not known. The record has no base qualities; no much larger clone is one base away. The source of the sample is a study of Ad26.COV2.S vaccination and SARS-CoV-2 variants (dated by TCRdb to the early 2020s). For the study in its entirety: TCRbeta repertoire sequencing served as the tool for gauging how specific and how broad the SARS-CoV-2-reactive T cell receptors were following Ad26.COV2.S vaccination. A total of 32 samples were included in the TCR-sequenced set, comprising approximately 20 Ad26.COV2.S vaccine recipients, 5 placebo recipients and 8 SARS-CoV-2 convalescent individuals. The full study reports these points: Compared with placebo recipients, Ad26.COV2.S recipients showed higher spike-specific TCR breadth (P = 0.0014). After vaccination, spike-specific CD8+ and CD4+ T cell responses were reported to show substantial breadth. Non-spike TCR breadth was comparable between vaccine and placebo recipients, consistent with the vaccine containing only spike. According to the authors, total T cell responses may have been underestimated by the TCR breadth and depth analyses.

What the time point label conveys for this sample: individuals recovered from natural SARS-CoV-2 infection. The immunoSEQ Assay was the method used to sequence TCRbeta CDR3 regions. After extraction, genomic DNA underwent amplification by bias-controlled multiplex PCR, followed by high-throughput sequencing. Per the source publication's procedure: To quantify the absolute abundance of every unique TCRbeta CDR3 region, sequences were collapsed and filtered. T cell fraction was estimated by normalizing TCRbeta template counts to usable DNA, which was measured by amplifying reference genes present in all nucleated cells. Repertoire TCRs were annotated as SARS-CoV-2-specific by exact matching of V gene, CDR3 amino acid sequence and J gene to a known reactive TCR set. The reference SARS-CoV-2 TCR set was obtained from MIRA and was filtered for enrichment in COVID-19-positive ImmuneCODE repertoires, whereby public or cross-reactive TCRs were removed. Drawing on the MIRA antigens, annotated TCRs were analysed further at the level of specific ORF or position within ORF. Breadth was defined as the number of annotated unique rearrangements divided by the total number of unique productive rearrangements, and depth was defined as the summed frequency of the annotated unique rearrangements. Two-sided Wilcoxon rank-sum tests were applied when comparing TCR breadth between groups. TCRdb re-hosts the immuneACCESS table, in-frame sequences only. Its copies lack some clones; in the studies checked, an unresolved V gene accounts for under half of them, and the cause for the rest is not known. V, J and clone size reflect that table, while D and trimming were determined from the DNA. This sample comprises roughly 150,000 clones, roughly 90% of them detected only once. The ten biggest clones cover around 5% of the sample.

Source: peripheral blood, taken after recovery from COVID-19. This receptor was identified in a human donor who had recovered from COVID-19.

The CDR3 in this case is CASSFVGEKTEAFF. In nucleotides, the sequence is TGTGCCAGCAGCTTTGTTGGGGAGAAGACTGAAGCTTTCTTT. This receptor chain uses TRBV7-9 and TRBJ1-1; the D gene lacks a confident call. The CDR3 covers 14 residues, taking in both the cysteine and the phenylalanine. Solely the CDR3 DNA is kept, with 42 bases framed from the first base. At the junction V is shortened by 3 bases and J by 5 bases, with 13 bases in between. The CDR1 and CDR2 encoded by the germline V gene (reference sequence) are SEHNR and FQNEAQ.